A selection of T cell receptor beta chains follows, all from one sample in a study of blood T cells in healthy people across ages. Each CDR3 protein gets one entry after TCRdb re-called the 5' RACE reads with MiXCR. The sample records roughly 900,000 distinct CDR3 sequences, roughly 43% being singletons. The sample was blood. These receptors were collected from a man in his thirties or forties in good health. Each CDR3 is given with its conserved first and last residue. A D gene is named only where the DNA matches it firmly. The listing skips clone size in some rows; elsewhere it reads once, few, many or a size class.

CDR3nt,CDR3aa,v_gene,len,d_gene,abundance,j_gene
TGCGCCAGCAGCCAAGGGACAGCCATCTACGAGCAGTACTTC,CASSQGTAIYEQYF,TRBV4-3,14,NA,few,TRBJ2-7
TGTGCCAGCTCTGGCGGAATAGAGACCCAGTACTTC,CASSGGIETQYF,TRBV7-2,12,NA,many,TRBJ2-5
TGTGCCAGCAGCTTAAATCCCACTGAAGCTTTCTTT,CASSLNPTEAFF,TRBV5-6,12,NA,few,TRBJ1-1
TGTGCCAGCAGCTTTCGACAGGGTGGCTACACCTTC,CASSFRQGGYTF,TRBV7-2,12,TRBD1,NA,TRBJ1-2
TGTGCCAGCAGTTTGATGATGTTAAGGGACACTCACAATGAGCAGTTCTTC,CASSLMMLRDTHNEQFF,TRBV28,17,NA,once,TRBJ2-1
TGTGCCTGGAGTCCCCAGGGAAATTATGGCTACACCTTC,CAWSPQGNYGYTF,TRBV30,13,NA,few,TRBJ1-2
TGCAGTGCTCCCCGGACTAGCGGGGGGTACTCCTACAATGAGCAGTTCTTC,CSAPRTSGGYSYNEQFF,TRBV20-1,17,TRBD2,NA,TRBJ2-1
TGTGCCAGCAGTGAAGGCGGGAGGGCATGGTACGAGCAGTACTTC,CASSEGGRAWYEQYF,TRBV6-1,15,TRBD2,NA,TRBJ2-7
TGTGCCAGCAGTTACGTCCGACAGACTTCCTACGAGCAGTACTTC,CASSYVRQTSYEQYF,TRBV6-5,15,NA,once,TRBJ2-7
TGTGCCAGCAGTTTAGGAGGGGTCTTCACAGATACGCAGTATTTT,CASSLGGVFTDTQYF,TRBV12-3/TRBV12-4,15,NA,few,TRBJ2-3
TGCGCCAGCAGCCGGGGTGGGGTAAACACCGGGGAGCTGTTTTTT,CASSRGGVNTGELFF,TRBV4-3,15,NA,NA,TRBJ2-2
TGTGCCAGCAGCCCTGGGCGGTATTCTCCAGATACGCAGTATTTT,CASSPGRYSPDTQYF,TRBV7-2,15,NA,once,TRBJ2-3
TGTGCCAGCAGTACCGGGACTTGGACCGATACGCAGTGTTTT,CASSTGTWTDTQCF,TRBV12-3/TRBV12-4,14,NA,NA,TRBJ2-3
TGTGCCATCGCCGCGGGGGCGGGAGGCTACACCTTC,CAIAAGAGGYTF,TRBV10-3,12,NA,NA,TRBJ1-2
TGTGCCACCAGCGATAGCGGGGGGCCAAGCACAGATACGCAGTATTTT,CATSDSGGPSTDTQYF,TRBV15,16,TRBD2,NA,TRBJ2-3
TGCGCCAGCAGCAAGGACAACCAAGAGACCCAGTACTTC,CASSKDNQETQYF,TRBV5-1,13,NA,NA,TRBJ2-5
TGTGCCAGCAGTTACTCGCCAGGATCGGATGGCTACACCTTC,CASSYSPGSDGYTF,TRBV6-5,14,NA,NA,TRBJ1-2